This TCR beta chain was found in a study of blood T cell repertoires in COVID-19. Trimming at V came to 8 bases and at J to 2 bases, leaving 4 bases not matched to a gene. This CDR3 has 13 residues. CDR1 is LNHDA, CDR2 SQIVND, per germline (reference sequence). Clones were read by immunoSEQ multiplex PCR, and TCRdb kept only the in-frame ones, dropping some. The sample carries around 100,000 clones, about 82% recorded once. This TCR derives from a man over 45 with active or convalescent COVID-19. The chain uses TRBV19 and TRBJ2-5; 8 nucleotides match TRBD2. What was sequenced was peripheral blood. The CDR3 bases are TGTGCCAGTGGCCCTAGCGGGCAAGAGACCCAGTACTTC. The encoded protein is CASGPSGQETQYF.